This is a list of T cell receptor beta chains from one sample in a study of T cell responses to AZD1222 COVID-19 vaccine. Some clones are missing from TCRdb's copy, which holds only in-frame ones; the method was immunoSEQ multiplex PCR. The repertoire holds 95,000 to 150,000 clones, with 89% as singletons. This specimen was peripheral blood, taken on day 0 of AZD1222 vaccination. These receptors originate from an adult in good health. The CDR3 runs from the conserved cysteine through the conserved F or W.

TRBV6-5	TRBJ1-5	CASTQGGGIGQPQHF
TRBV15	TRBJ2-7	CATSSFFGYEQYF
TRBV4-1	TRBJ2-2	CASSPTGLSTGELFF
TRBV27	TRBJ2-3	CASSPALGTDTQYF
TRBV18	TRBJ1-2	CASSPRESNYGYTF
TRBV3-1/TRBV3-2	TRBJ2-1	CASSRNAEYNEQFF
TRBV27	TRBJ1-2	CASSLMFPREHNYGYTF
TRBV15	TRBJ2-7	CATSIWQGNYEQYF
TRBV18	TRBJ1-1	CASSPIDSFGTEAFF
TRBV5-6	TRBJ1-2	CASSSSRARGYTF
TRBV13	TRBJ2-7	CASSFGTNPNLQYF
TRBV7-8	TRBJ2-1	CASSYTLIWPYNEQFF
TRBV6-4	TRBJ2-2	CASSPLPNTGELFF
TRBV18	TRBJ1-1	CASSPPGTQRKNTEAFF
TRBV28	TRBJ1-5	CASSFTTNQPQHF
TRBV30	TRBJ1-2	CAWTGGGQGLTYGYTF
TRBV29-1	TRBJ2-1	CSVDPQGAYEQFF
TRBV27	TRBJ2-1	CASSFRDLPYNEQFF
TRBV3-1/TRBV3-2	TRBJ1-1	CASSLGAITEAFF
TRBV18	TRBJ1-2	CASSPPGQGGYGYTF
TRBV28	TRBJ2-2	CASSLGGGFTGELFF
TRBV27	TRBJ2-3	CASGYQSTDTQYF